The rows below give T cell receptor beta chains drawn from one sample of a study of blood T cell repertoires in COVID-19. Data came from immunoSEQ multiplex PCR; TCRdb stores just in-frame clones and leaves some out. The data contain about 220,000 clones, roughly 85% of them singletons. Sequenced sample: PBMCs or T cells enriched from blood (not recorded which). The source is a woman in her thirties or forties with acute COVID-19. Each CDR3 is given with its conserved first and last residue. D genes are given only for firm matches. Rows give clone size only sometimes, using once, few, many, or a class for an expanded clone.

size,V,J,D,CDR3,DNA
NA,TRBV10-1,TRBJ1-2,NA,CATRTRNYGYTF,TGCGCCACACGGACACGCAACTATGGCTACACCTTC
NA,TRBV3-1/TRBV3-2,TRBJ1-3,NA,CASSQDFGGIENTIYF,TGTGCCAGCAGCCAAGACTTTGGGGGCATAGAAAACACCATATATTTT
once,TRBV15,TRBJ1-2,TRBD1,CATSRGGQGVYGYTF,TGTGCCACCAGCAGAGGTGGACAGGGAGTCTATGGCTACACCTTC
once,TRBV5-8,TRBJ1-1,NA,CASTPGQLNTEAFF,TGTGCCAGCACCCCGGGACAATTGAACACTGAAGCTTTCTTT
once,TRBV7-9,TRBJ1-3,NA,CASSLAGAGRSGNTIYF,TGTGCCAGCAGCTTAGCGGGAGCAGGTCGCTCTGGAAACACCATATATTTT
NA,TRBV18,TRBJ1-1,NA,CASSGRGDTEAFF,TGTGCCAGCTCGGGCCGGGGGGACACTGAAGCTTTCTTT
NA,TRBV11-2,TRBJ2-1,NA,CASSLGGNYNEQFF,TGTGCCAGCAGCTTGGGGGGAAACTACAATGAGCAGTTCTTC
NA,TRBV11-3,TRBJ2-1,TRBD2,CASSTRAGESYNEQFF,TGTGCCAGCAGCACTAGGGCGGGGGAGTCCTACAATGAGCAGTTCTTC
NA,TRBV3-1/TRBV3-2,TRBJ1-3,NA,CASSPGENTIYF,TGTGCCAGCAGCCCCGGGGAAAACACCATATATTTT
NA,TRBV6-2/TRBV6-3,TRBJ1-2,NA,CASSYGGSNYGYTF,TGTGCCAGCAGTTACGGCGGGTCTAACTATGGCTACACCTTC
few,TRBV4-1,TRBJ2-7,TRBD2,CASSFRGGSSYEQYF,TGCGCCAGCAGCTTTCGGGGGGGGAGCTCCTACGAGCAGTACTTC
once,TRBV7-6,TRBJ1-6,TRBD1,CASSSRQGPRGTYNSPLHF,TGTGCCAGCAGCTCGAGACAGGGGCCGCGAGGTACCTATAATTCACCCCTCCACTTT
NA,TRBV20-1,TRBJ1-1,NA,CSAREGQEAFF,TGCAGTGCTAGAGAGGGCCAGGAAGCTTTCTTT
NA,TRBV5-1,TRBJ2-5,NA,CASSASAGFKETQYF,TGCGCCAGCAGCGCCTCCGCGGGGTTTAAAGAGACCCAGTACTTC
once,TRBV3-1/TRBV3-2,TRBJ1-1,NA,CASSHHSVNTEAFF,TGTGCCAGCAGCCACCATTCGGTGAACACTGAAGCTTTCTTT
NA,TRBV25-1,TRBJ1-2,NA,CASQRRGGGYTF,TGTGCCAGCCAACGGAGGGGAGGTGGCTACACCTTC
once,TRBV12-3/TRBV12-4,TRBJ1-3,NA,CASSADSGNTIYF,TGTGCCAGCAGTGCAGACTCTGGAAACACCATATATTTT
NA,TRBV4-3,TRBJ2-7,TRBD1,CASSQAGSRGQIFYEQYF,TGCGCCAGCAGCCAAGCAGGTTCTCGGGGACAGATTTTCTACGAGCAGTACTTC
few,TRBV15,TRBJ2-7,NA,CATSRVQGFEQYF,TGTGCCACCAGCAGAGTCCAGGGTTTCGAGCAGTACTTC
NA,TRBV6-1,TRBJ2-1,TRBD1,CASSEAGTDYNEQFF,TGTGCCAGCAGTGAAGCCGGGACAGACTACAATGAGCAGTTCTTC
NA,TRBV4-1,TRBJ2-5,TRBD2,CASSQDIRAGGLQETQYF,TGCGCCAGCAGCCAAGATATACGAGCGGGGGGCCTCCAAGAGACCCAGTACTTC
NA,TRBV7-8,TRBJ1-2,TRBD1,CASSLSGQALYGYTF,TGTGCCAGCAGCTTATCCGGACAGGCCCTTTATGGCTACACCTTC
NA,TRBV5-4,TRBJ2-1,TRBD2,CASSSGLGYNEQFF,TGTGCCAGCAGCTCCGGACTAGGCTACAATGAGCAGTTCTTC
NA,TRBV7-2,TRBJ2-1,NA,CASSADSTYNEQFF,TGTGCCAGCAGCGCGGACAGTACATACAATGAGCAGTTCTTC
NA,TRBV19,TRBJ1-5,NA,CASSDKGGANQPQHF,TGTGCCAGTAGTGATAAGGGGGGGGCTAATCAGCCCCAGCATTTT
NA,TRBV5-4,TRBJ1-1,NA,CASSPRSQGNTEAFF,TGTGCCAGCAGCCCTAGGAGCCAGGGGAACACTGAAGCTTTCTTT